This T cell receptor (beta chain) was sequenced in a study of cytomegalovirus exposure and HLA in healthy donors. The primer mix had 60 Vbeta and 13 Jbeta primers. As originally analysed: Some 11 million of the roughly 77 million unique TCR beta chains counted in a later analysis were shared. The repertoire was sequenced with immunoSEQ multiplex PCR; TCRdb's copy has only in-frame clones and lacks some. The D gene and trimming were derived from the DNA, and the V and J assignments and clone size from that table. The profile shows over 150,000 clones, approximately 80% of them singletons. This clone was seen a single time. The germline gives CDR1 SGHNT, CDR2 YYREEE (reference sequence). V lost 2 bases and J lost 3; bases outside the gene matches: 7. The length of the CDR3 is 15 residues.

The TCR was taken from a man between 18 and 35 years old in good health and CMV-seropositive. Sequencing used PBMCs. The V call is TRBV5-4, the J call TRBJ2-5; 7 positions agree with TRBD2. The CDR3 protein is CASSFGPRGEETQYF. The CDR3 DNA reads TGTGCCAGCAGCTTCGGACCACGGGGGGAAGAGACCCAGTACTTC.